One sample yielded the 5 T cell receptor beta chains listed below, sequenced in a study of blood T cells in healthy people across ages (dated by TCRdb to about 2015). The protocol used for the library was 5' RACE. Sequencing instrument: Illumina HiSeq 2500. A second PCR of about 6 to 11 cycles was performed with a sample-barcoded 5' primer and a J-beta primer mix. Starting from the raw public reads, TCRdb applied fastp trimming at Q25, assembled clones with MiXCR and retained in-frame beta chains. Entries that share a CDR3 protein sequence are merged under the most common genes and DNA. This sample comprises more than 750,000 distinct CDR3 sequences, almost 30% of them detected only once. The ten most abundant clones make up 10% to 13% of the sample. This sample also appeared in a second study, on T cells of mothers and their children.

The sample was blood. Receptors were obtained from a woman aged 40 to 55 in good health.

The genes are TRBV24-1 and TRBJ1-1; D not resolved. The V end lost 3 bases, the J end lost 7 bases, and 5 bases lay between the germline ends. This CDR3 region has 11 residues. Germline loops: CDR1 KGHDR, CDR2 SFDVKD. CDR3: CATSDGIEAFF. Written as DNA, the CDR3 is TGTGCCACCAGTGATGGGATTGAAGCTTTCTTT.

This clonotype was counted a few times. This CDR3 reads CAISGTSGASYNEQYF. DNA of the CDR3: TGTGCCATCAGTGGGACTAGCGGGGCCTCCTACAATGAGCAGTACTTC. The rearrangement links TRBV10-3 to TRBJ2-7, with 12 bases matching TRBD2. Per the germline V gene, CDR1 is ENHRY and CDR2 is SYGVKD. V shed 4 bases and J 7 bases; nucleotides not matched to a gene: 11. The CDR3 is 16 residues long.

This clonotype was detected only a few times. The rearrangement joins TRBV4-1 to TRBJ2-3; TRBD1 aligns across 9 bases. In germline, CDR1 is MGHRA, CDR2 YSYEKL. V was clipped by 2 bases and J by 5 bases; unmatched bases: 11. This CDR3 is built from 17 residues. The CDR3 bases are TGCGCCAGCAGCCAACAAAAGGGACAGGGTATTGGAGATACGCAGTATTTT. Protein sequence: CASSQQKGQGIGDTQYF.

The chain links TRBV18 to TRBJ2-7, with 7 bases matching TRBD1. With V trimmed by 2 bases and J by 4 bases, 11 bases remained unmatched. The CDR3 runs to 16 residues. Germline values: CDR1 KGHSH, CDR2 LQKENI. CDR3 bases: TGTGCCAGCTCACCATTTCTTGGGACAGATAGTTACGAGCAGTACTTC. Its protein product is CASSPFLGTDSYEQYF. Full variable domain (outside the CDR3, taken from reference TRBV18 and TRBJ2-7): NAGVMQNPRHLVRRRGQEARLRCSPMKGHSHVYWYRQLPEEGLKFMVYLQKENIIDESGMPKERFSAEFPKEGPSILRIQQVVRGDSAAYFCASSPFLGTDSYEQYFGPGTRLTVT.

The sample holds a few counts of this clonotype. The J gene is TRBJ1-2, the V gene TRBV2; 10 bases fit TRBD1. This CDR3 is built from 10 residues. Trimming removed 8 bases from V and 10 bases from J; junction bases left unmatched: 1. Germline V gives CDR1 SNHLY, CDR2 FYNNEI. The CDR3 nucleotides read TGTGCCAGCGGGACAGGGGACTACACCTTC. As protein: CASGTGDYTF.